Ten or more counts support the clone carrying this T cell receptor (beta chain). What it binds is unknown. Trimming removed 4 bases from V and 0 bases from J; junction bases left unmatched: 8. The CDR3 is made up of 17 amino acids. Germline V lookup: CDR1 SGHVS, CDR2 FQNEAQ. Amplified TCR beta CDR3 regions derived from RNA transcripts. The HTBI primer set drove a first-round RT-PCR of the TCR CDR3. TCRdb re-analysed the multiplex PCR reads in MiXCR, keeping a single row per CDR3 protein. Of over 200,000 distinct CDR3 sequences in the sample, more than 15% are singletons; the top ten hold around 50%. These data belong to a study of T cells in Graves' hyperthyroidism and ophthalmopathy. Findings of the study overall: With a median lead of 6.5 months before onset, the model predicted ophthalmopathy. Through a model of 13 V-J features, ophthalmopathy was separated from stable hyperthyroidism.

The source of the PBMCs was more than 9.5 ml of fresh peripheral blood. This chain joins TRBV7-8 and TRBJ1-5; 8 bases are shared with TRBD1. The source is a middle-aged man with Graves' hyperthyroidism. Material for sequencing was blood. This CDR3 is CASSSTGTGYSNQPQHF. The CDR3 DNA reads TGTGCCAGCAGCTCAACCGGGACAGGCTATAGCAATCAGCCCCAGCATTTT. The whole variable domain, filled in from reference TRBV7-8 and TRBJ1-5, reads GAGVSQSPRYKVAKRGQDVALRCDPISGHVSLFWYQQALGQGPEFLTYFQNEAQLDKSGLPSDRFFAERPEGSVSTLKIQRTQQEDSAVYLCASSSTGTGYSNQPQHFGDGTRLSIL.